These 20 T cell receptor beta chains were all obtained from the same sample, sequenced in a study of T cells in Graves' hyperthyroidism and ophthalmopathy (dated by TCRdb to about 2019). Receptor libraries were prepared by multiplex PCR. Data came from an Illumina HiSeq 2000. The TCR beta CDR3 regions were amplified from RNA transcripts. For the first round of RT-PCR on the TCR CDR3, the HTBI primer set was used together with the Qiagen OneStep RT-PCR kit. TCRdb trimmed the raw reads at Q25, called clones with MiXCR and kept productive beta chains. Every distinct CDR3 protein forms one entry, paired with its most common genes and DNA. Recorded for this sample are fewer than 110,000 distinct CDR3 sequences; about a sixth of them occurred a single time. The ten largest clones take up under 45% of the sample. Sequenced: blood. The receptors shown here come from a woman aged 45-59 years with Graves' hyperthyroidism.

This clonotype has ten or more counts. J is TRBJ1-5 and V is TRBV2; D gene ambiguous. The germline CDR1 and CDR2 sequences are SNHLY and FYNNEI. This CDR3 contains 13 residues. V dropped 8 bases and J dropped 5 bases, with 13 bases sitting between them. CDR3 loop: CASHFGVDQPQHF. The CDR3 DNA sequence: TGTGCCAGCCACTTTGGGGTCGATCAGCCCCAGCATTTT.

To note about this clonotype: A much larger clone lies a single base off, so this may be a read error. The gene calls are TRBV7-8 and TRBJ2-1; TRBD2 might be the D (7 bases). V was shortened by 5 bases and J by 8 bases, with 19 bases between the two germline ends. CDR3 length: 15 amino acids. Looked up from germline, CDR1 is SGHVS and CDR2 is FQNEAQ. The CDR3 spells CASSPEGRGADEQFF. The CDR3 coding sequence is TGTGCCAGCAGCCCCGAGGGGAGGGGGGCGGATGAGCAGTTCTTC.

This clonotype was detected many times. CDR3 DNA sequence: TGTGCCAGCAGTGATATGGAAACAGTTTACGAGCAGTACGTC. Translated, it gives CASSDMETVYEQYV. This chain connects TRBV6-1 to TRBJ2-7; no firm D call. The V and J ends lost 3 bases and 4 bases respectively, with 13 bases between them. The germline gives CDR1 MNHNS, CDR2 SASEGT. This CDR3 spans 14 amino acids.

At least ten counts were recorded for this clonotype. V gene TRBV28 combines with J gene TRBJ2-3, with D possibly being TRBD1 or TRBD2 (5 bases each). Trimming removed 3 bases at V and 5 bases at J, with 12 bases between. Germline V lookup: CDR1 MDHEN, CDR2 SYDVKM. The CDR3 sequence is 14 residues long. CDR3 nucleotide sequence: TGTGCCAGCAGTTTGGTTCGGGGCGAAGATACGCAGTATTTT. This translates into CASSLVRGEDTQYF.

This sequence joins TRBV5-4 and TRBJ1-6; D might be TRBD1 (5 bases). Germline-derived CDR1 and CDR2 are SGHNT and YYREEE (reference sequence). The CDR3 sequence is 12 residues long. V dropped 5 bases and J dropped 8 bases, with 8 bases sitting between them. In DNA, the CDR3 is TGTGCCAGCAGGGGACTGGATTCACCCCTCCACTTT. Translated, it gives CASRGLDSPLHF. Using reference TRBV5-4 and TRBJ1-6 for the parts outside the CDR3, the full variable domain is ETGVTQSPTHLIKTRGQQVTLRCSSQSGHNTVSWYQQALGQGPQFIFQYYREEENGRGNFPPRFSGLQFPNYSSELNVNALELDDSALYLCASRGLDSPLHFGNGTRLTVT.

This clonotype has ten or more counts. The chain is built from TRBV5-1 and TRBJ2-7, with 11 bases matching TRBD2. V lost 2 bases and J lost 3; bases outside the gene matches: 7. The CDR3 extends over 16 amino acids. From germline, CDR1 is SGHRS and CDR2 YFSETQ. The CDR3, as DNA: TGCGCCAGCAGCTTAGGGACTAGCGGAGATTACTACGAGCAGTACTTC. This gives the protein CASSLGTSGDYYEQYF.

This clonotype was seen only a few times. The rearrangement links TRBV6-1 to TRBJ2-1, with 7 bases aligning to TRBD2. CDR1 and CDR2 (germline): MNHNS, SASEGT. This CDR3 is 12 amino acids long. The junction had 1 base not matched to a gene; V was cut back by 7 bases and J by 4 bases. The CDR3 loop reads CASTAGYNEQFF. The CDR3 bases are TGTGCCAGCACAGCGGGGTACAATGAGCAGTTCTTC.

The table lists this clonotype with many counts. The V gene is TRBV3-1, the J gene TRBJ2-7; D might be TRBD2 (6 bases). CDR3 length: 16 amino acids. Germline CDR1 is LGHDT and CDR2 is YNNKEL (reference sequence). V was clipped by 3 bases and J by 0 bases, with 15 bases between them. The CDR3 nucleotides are TGTGCCAGCAGCCAGGGAATAGCGGAGAGCTCCTACGAGCAGTACGTC. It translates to CASSQGIAESSYEQYV.

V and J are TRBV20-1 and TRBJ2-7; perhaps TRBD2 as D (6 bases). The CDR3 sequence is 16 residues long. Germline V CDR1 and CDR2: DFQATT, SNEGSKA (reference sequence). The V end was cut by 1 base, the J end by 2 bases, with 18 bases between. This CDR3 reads CSARGESTGLTYEQYV. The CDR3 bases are TGCAGTGCTAGAGGAGAGTCAACGGGACTCACCTACGAGCAGTACGTC.

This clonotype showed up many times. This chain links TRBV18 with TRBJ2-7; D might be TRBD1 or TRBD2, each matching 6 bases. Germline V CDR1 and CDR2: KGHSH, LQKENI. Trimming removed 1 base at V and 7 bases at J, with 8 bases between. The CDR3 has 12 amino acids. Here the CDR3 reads CASSPQGGEQYV. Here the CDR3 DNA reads TGTGCCAGCTCACCACAGGGGGGTGAGCAGTACGTC.

CDR3 in DNA: TGTGCCAGCAGTTTAACTGGGACAGGGAAGGCTTCACCCCTCCACTTT. The encoded protein is CASSLTGTGKASPLHF. The V and J genes are TRBV6-9 and TRBJ1-6; TRBD1 matches at 9 bases. CDR3 size: 16 residues. V lost 4 bases to trimming and J lost 9 bases; unmatched junction nucleotides: 10. Per germline, CDR1 MNHGY and CDR2 SVAAGI.

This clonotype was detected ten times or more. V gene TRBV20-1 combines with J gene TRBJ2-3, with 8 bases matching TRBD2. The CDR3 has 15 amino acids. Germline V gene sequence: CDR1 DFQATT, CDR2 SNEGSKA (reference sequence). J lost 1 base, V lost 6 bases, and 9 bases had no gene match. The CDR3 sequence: CSARSGSTRTDTQYF. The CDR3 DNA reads TGCAGTGCCCGCAGCGGGAGTACGCGCACAGATACGCAGTATTTT.

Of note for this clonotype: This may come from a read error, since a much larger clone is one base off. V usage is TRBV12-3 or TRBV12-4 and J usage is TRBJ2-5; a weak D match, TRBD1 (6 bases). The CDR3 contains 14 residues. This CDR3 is CASSPQGLQGTQYF. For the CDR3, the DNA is TGTGCCAGCAGTCCACAGGGTCTCCAAGGGACCCAGTACTTC.

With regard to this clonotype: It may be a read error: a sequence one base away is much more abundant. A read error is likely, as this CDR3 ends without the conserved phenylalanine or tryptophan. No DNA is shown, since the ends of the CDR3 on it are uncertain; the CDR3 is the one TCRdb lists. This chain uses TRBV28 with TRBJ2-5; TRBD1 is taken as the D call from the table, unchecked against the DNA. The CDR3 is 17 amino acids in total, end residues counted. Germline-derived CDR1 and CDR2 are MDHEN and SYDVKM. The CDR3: CASSFSLFPGTGLSKYV.

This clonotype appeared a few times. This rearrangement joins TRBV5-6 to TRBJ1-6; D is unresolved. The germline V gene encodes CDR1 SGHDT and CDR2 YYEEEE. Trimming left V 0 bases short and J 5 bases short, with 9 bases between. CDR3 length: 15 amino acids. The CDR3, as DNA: TGTGCCAGCAGCTTGGATCCAAACAATAATTCACCCCTCCACTTT. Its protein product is CASSLDPNNNSPLHF.

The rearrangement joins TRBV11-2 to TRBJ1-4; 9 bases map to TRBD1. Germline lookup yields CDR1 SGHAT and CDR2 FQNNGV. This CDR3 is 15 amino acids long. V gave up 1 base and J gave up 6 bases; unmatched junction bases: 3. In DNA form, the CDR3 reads TGTGCCAGCAGCTTAGGGACAGGGGAGTATGAAAAACTGTTTTTT. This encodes CASSLGTGEYEKLFF. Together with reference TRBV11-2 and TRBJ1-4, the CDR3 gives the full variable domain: EAGVAQSPRYKIIEKRQSVAFWCNPISGHATLYWYQQILGQGPKLLIQFQNNGVVDDSQLPKDRFSAERLKGVDSTLKIQPAKLEDSAVYLCASSLGTGEYEKLFFGSGTQLSVL.

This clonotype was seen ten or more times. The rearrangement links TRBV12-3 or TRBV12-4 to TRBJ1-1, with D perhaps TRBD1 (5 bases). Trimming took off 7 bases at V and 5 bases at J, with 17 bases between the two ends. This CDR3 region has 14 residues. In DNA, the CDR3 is TGTGCCAGCACCCAGGGCTGGTGGAGAACTGAAGCTTTCTTT. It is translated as CASTQGWWRTEAFF.

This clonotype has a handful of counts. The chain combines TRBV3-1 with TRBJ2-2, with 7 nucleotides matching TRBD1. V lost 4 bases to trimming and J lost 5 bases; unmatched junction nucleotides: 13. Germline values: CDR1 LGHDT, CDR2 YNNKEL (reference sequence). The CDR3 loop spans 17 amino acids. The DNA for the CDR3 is TGTGCCAGCAGCCGACTCTCCGGACAGGTTACGACCGGGGAGCTGTTTTTT. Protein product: CASSRLSGQVTTGELFF. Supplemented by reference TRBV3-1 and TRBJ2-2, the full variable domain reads DTAVSQTPKYLVTQMGNDKSIKCEQNLGHDTMYWYKQDSKKFLKIMFSYNNKELIINETVPNRFSPKSPDKAHLNLHINSLELGDSAVYFCASSRLSGQVTTGELFFGEGSRLTVL.

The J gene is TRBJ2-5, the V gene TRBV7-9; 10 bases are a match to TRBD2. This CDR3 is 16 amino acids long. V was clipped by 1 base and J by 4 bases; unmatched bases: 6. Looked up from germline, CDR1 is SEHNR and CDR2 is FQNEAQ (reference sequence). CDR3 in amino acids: CASSLGASGSLETQYF. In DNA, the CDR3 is TGTGCCAGCAGCTTAGGAGCTAGCGGGAGTTTAGAGACCCAGTACTTC.

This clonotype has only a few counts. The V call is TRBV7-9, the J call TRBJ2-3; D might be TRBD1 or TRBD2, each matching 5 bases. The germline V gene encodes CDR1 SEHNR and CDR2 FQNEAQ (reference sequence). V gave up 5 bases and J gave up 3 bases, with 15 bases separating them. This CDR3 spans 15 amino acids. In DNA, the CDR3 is TGTGCCAGCAGCGGGGGACCAAGTGGGACAGATACGCAGTATTTT. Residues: CASSGGPSGTDTQYF.